What follows are 5 T cell receptor beta chains derived from one specimen sequenced in a study of T cell changes during pregnancy in multiple sclerosis. Here immunoSEQ multiplex PCR was the method, and the copy in TCRdb shows in-frame clones only, minus some. The data show under 50,000 clones, with 90% seen just once and roughly 0.5% held by the top ten. The sample consisted of CD4+ T cells from peripheral blood mononuclear cells, taken in the first trimester of pregnancy. These receptors were taken from a female donor in good health, enrolled as a control in a pregnancy study.

This clone is a singleton in its sample. V usage is TRBV4-2 and J usage is TRBJ1-2; TRBD1 matches 9 bases. Losses at the gene ends were 6 bases for V and 6 bases for J; bases not matched to a gene: 8. The CDR3 has 14 amino acids. Per the germline V gene, CDR1 is LGHNA and CDR2 is YNFKEQ. The CDR3 sequence is CASRLGTGKDGYTF. In DNA, the CDR3 is TGTGCCAGCAGACTAGGGACAGGGAAAGATGGCTACACCTTC.

V gene TRBV29-1 combines with J gene TRBJ2-1; the D gene is possibly TRBD1 (6 bases). The CDR3 is 13 residues long. CDR1 and CDR2 (germline): SQVTM, ANQGSEA. The V gene lost 4 bases and the J gene lost 2 bases, with 9 bases spanning the gap. The CDR3 reads CSVGTGTYNEQFF. The DNA for the CDR3 is TGCAGCGTTGGTACAGGGACCTACAATGAGCAGTTCTTC.

The V call is TRBV28, the J call TRBJ2-7; TRBD2 agrees at 11 bases. Losses at the gene ends were 6 bases for V and 4 bases for J; bases not matched to a gene: 5. The germline V gene encodes CDR1 MDHEN and CDR2 SYDVKM. The CDR3 has 14 amino acids. The CDR3 DNA reads TGTGCCAGCAGCCTTAGCGGGGGGGCTTACGAGCAGTACTTC. It yields the protein CASSLSGGAYEQYF.

The chain has TRBV7-9 and TRBJ2-1; 13 bases fit TRBD2. The germline CDR1 and CDR2 sequences are SEHNR and FQNEAQ (reference sequence). The CDR3 loop spans 13 amino acids. V gave up 3 bases and J gave up 13 bases; unmatched junction bases: 3. The CDR3 DNA follows: TGTGCCAGCAGCTTGGGACTAGCGGGGTACCAGTTCTTC. Translating it yields CASSLGLAGYQFF.

The rearrangement links TRBV28 to TRBJ2-3; TRBD2 matches 7 bases. This CDR3 region has 14 residues. CDR1 is MDHEN and CDR2 is SYDVKM in the germline V gene. J lost 2 bases, V lost 9 bases, and 8 bases had no gene match. The CDR3 here is CASQQAGTTDTQYF. As DNA, the CDR3 is TGTGCCAGTCAGCAAGCGGGGACCACAGATACGCAGTATTTT. The complete variable domain, with remaining parts taken from reference TRBV28 and TRBJ2-3, reads DVKVTQSSRYLVKRTGEKVFLECVQDMDHENMFWYRQDPGLGLRLIYFSYDVKMKEKGDIPEGYSVSREKKERFSLILESASTNQTSMYLCASQQAGTTDTQYFGPGTRLTVL.